A single sample is the source of the 4 T cell receptor beta chains below, sequenced in a study of radiotherapy plus CTLA-4 blockade in lung cancer. Assay used: immunoSEQ multiplex PCR; TCRdb lists only in-frame clones, some missing. The repertoire holds about 110,000 clones, with about 80% as singletons. The specimen was peripheral blood, collected from a patient treated with radiotherapy plus ipilimumab. Receptors were obtained from a human donor with non-small cell lung cancer that progressed on radiotherapy plus ipilimumab. Some clones in this sample may be carry-over from other donors' samples.

This sequence joins TRBV28 and TRBJ1-2; unclear D gene. The CDR3 spans 16 residues. V was cut by 6 bases and J by 8 bases, with 25 bases left in between. CDR1 and CDR2 from the germline V gene are MDHEN and SYDVKM. CDR3 residues: CASSATLAPPRGGYTF. The CDR3 DNA is TGTGCCAGCAGCGCTACCTTGGCCCCGCCGAGAGGAGGCTACACCTTC.

This clone has only a few counts. The genes are TRBV7-9 and TRBJ1-4; 9 bases are a match to TRBD1. Germline V gives CDR1 SEHNR, CDR2 FQNEAQ (reference sequence). This CDR3 is 15 amino acids long. Trimming removed 5 bases from V and 5 bases from J; junction bases left unmatched: 6. The CDR3 nucleotides are TGTGCCAGCAGCCTAATGACAGGGGGAAATGAAAAACTGTTTTTT. Its protein is CASSLMTGGNEKLFF.

The chain is built from TRBV23-1 and TRBJ1-5; TRBD1 might be the D (6 bases). TRBV23-1 is reported as an ORF; its role is uncertain. V was pared by 0 bases and J by 4 bases, with 10 bases between. The CDR3 sequence is 15 residues long. The CDR3 nucleotides read TGCGCCAGCAGTCAATCCAGGCAGGGGAATCAGCCCCAGCATTTT. Its protein is CASSQSRQGNQPQHF.

The chain is built from TRBV4-3 and TRBJ1-1, with TRBD1 identical over 11 bases. Germline CDR1 is LGHNA and CDR2 is YSLEER. The CDR3 consists of 16 residues. V shed 4 bases and J 5 bases; nucleotides not matched to a gene: 9. The CDR3, as DNA: TGCGCCAGCAGCCCCGGTTGGACAGGGGGCTATACTGAAGCTTTCTTT. It encodes CASSPGWTGGYTEAFF.